This record concerns one T cell receptor beta chain sequence. What it recognizes is unknown. At one end, the junction sequence differs from germline, possibly due to a read error. The CDR3 is made up of 15 amino acids. Per germline, CDR1 SSHAT and CDR2 FNYEAQ (reference sequence). This entry is derived from a study of chemoradiotherapy in HPV16-positive cancers. Study-level findings and limits: HPV-responsive T-cell expansion during chemoradiotherapy was linked to improved recurrence-free survival in HPV16-positive patients. Candidate HPV-specific clones and E7-related TCR motifs grew in tumor during treatment. Functional assays defining HPV-specific T cells used only a couple of HPV16-positive patients.

Over chemoradiotherapy, repertoires were sampled more than once. TCRdb keeps only in-frame clones here, not all; method: immunoSEQ multiplex PCR. Of around 4,400 clones listed, 75% to 90% are singletons. This sample comprised tumor tissue, obtained from a patient who underwent chemoradiotherapy. The chain uses TRBV7-7 and TRBJ2-3; 9 bases agree with TRBD2. This TCR derives from a human donor with HPV-associated anogenital cancer. As DNA, the CDR3 is TGTGCTAGCAGCTTAGCGGGAGCGGGCACAGATACGCAGTATTTT. Translated: CASSLAGAGTDTQYF.